This T cell receptor (beta chain) derives from a study of blood T cell repertoires in COVID-19. In the study overall: Collection of acute and convalescent COVID-19 samples took place in the United States, Italy and Spain. Nucleic acid was either cDNA or gDNA, and it came from T cells, B-cell-depleted T cells, or PBMCs.

The germline CDR1 and CDR2 sequences are SGHRS and YFSETQ. Between the trimmed V and J ends, which lost 3 bases and 3 bases, there was a span of 16 bases. The CDR3 length is 16 residues. The table came from immunoSEQ multiplex PCR; TCRdb's copy has only in-frame clones and leaves some out. The sample shows roughly 250,000 clones, approximately 85% of them seen only once. The sequence came from a woman between 65 and 79 years old with acute or convalescent COVID-19. The chain couples TRBV5-1 to TRBJ2-1, with a tentative D call TRBD1 (5 bases). Sequences were obtained from peripheral blood. The CDR3 loop reads CASSSSSRAGYNEQFF. As DNA, the CDR3 is TGCGCCAGCAGCTCATCCTCCAGGGCCGGCTACAATGAGCAGTTCTTC.